The rows below give T cell receptor beta chains drawn from one sample of a study of regulatory T cells in long-lasting Graves disease. TCRdb passed the multiplex PCR reads through MiXCR, listing each CDR3 protein once. The sample has 400,000 to 550,000 distinct CDR3 sequences, approximately 16% seen once. These sequences were also reported in another study, on T cells in Graves' hyperthyroidism and ophthalmopathy.

The source material was peripheral blood mononuclear cells (PBMCs), sampled at new diagnosis, from a patient treated with antithyroid drugs. The receptors originated from a woman aged 25 to 45 with Graves disease. Each CDR3 is given with its conserved first and last residue. The D gene is left open where the match is weak. Only part of the rows carry a size: once, few, many, or a class if the clone is expanded.

V: TRBV11-2; D: NA; J: TRBJ1-2; length: 16; size: many; CDR3: CASSLGGTGAGYGYTF; DNA: TGTGCCAGCAGCTTAGGTGGGACGGGCGCCGGCTATGGCTACACCTTC
V: TRBV7-6; D: TRBD1; J: TRBJ2-7; length: 13; size: many; CDR3: CASSVNRGYEQYF; DNA: TGTGCCAGCAGCGTCAACAGGGGTTACGAGCAGTACTTC
V: TRBV20-1; D: TRBD2; J: TRBJ2-7; length: 15; size: many; CDR3: CSARGTSGTPYEQYF; DNA: TGCAGTGCTAGGGGAACTAGCGGGACCCCCTACGAGCAGTACTTC
V: TRBV5-1; D: TRBD1; J: TRBJ2-7; length: 16; size: many; CDR3: CASSSSGTGGGYEQYF; DNA: TGCGCCAGCAGCTCATCCGGGACAGGGGGCGGTTACGAGCAGTACTTC
V: TRBV6-1; D: TRBD2; J: TRBJ2-3; length: 17; size: many; CDR3: CASSEVSAGGSPDTQYF; DNA: TGTGCCAGCAGTGAAGTGTCTGCGGGAGGGTCGCCAGATACGCAGTATTTT
V: TRBV14; D: NA; J: TRBJ1-2; length: 13; size: NA; CDR3: CASSQDQGYGYTF; DNA: TGTGCCAGCAGCCAAGATCAGGGCTATGGCTACACCTTC
V: TRBV3-1; D: NA; J: TRBJ2-7; length: 12; size: many; CDR3: CASSQFAEEQYF; DNA: TGTGCCAGCAGCCAGTTCGCTGAGGAGCAGTACTTC
V: TRBV27; D: TRBD1; J: TRBJ1-4; length: 17; size: few; CDR3: CASSLSNLARGYEKLFF; DNA: TGTGCCAGCAGTTTATCGAACCTCGCCAGGGGGTATGAAAAACTGTTTTTT
V: TRBV15; D: TRBD2; J: TRBJ2-2; length: 15; size: few; CDR3: CATSTGGLAPGELFF; DNA: TGTGCCACCAGCACAGGGGGACTAGCGCCCGGGGAGCTGTTTTTT
V: TRBV6-2/TRBV6-3; D: NA; J: TRBJ1-1; length: 13; size: few; CDR3: CASSEAIGTGAFF; DNA: TGTGCCAGCAGTGAAGCGATAGGTACAGGGGCTTTCTTT
V: TRBV7-9; D: NA; J: TRBJ2-3; length: 13; size: many; CDR3: CAIHRDSTDTQYF; DNA: TGTGCCATTCACCGGGACAGCACAGATACGCAGTATTTT
V: TRBV5-1; D: NA; J: TRBJ2-5; length: 12; size: NA; CDR3: CASSSIRETQYF; DNA: TGCGCCAGCAGCTCGATTAGGGAGACCCAGTACTTC
V: TRBV20-1; D: NA; J: TRBJ1-1; length: 14; size: many; CDR3: CSASWGLGIPEAFF; DNA: TGCAGTGCCTCATGGGGGCTGGGCATACCTGAAGCTTTCTTT
V: TRBV2; D: TRBD1; J: TRBJ2-3; length: 15; size: many; CDR3: CASSDDRGPRDTQYF; DNA: TGTGCCAGCAGTGACGACAGGGGCCCAAGAGATACGCAGTATTTT
V: TRBV6-1; D: TRBD2; J: TRBJ2-1; length: 17; size: many; CDR3: CASSPDGLVLGYNEQFF; DNA: TGTGCCAGCAGTCCCGACGGACTAGTTCTAGGCTACAATGAGCAGTTCTTC
V: TRBV12-3/TRBV12-4; D: NA; J: TRBJ2-3; length: 18; size: many; CDR3: CASSPSTPVFGAADTQYF; DNA: TGTGCCAGCAGTCCATCTACTCCAGTATTTGGCGCCGCAGATACGCAGTATTTT
V: TRBV20-1; D: TRBD2; J: TRBJ2-1; length: 16; size: many; CDR3: CSARGGSGRDYNEQFF; DNA: TGCAGTGCTAGAGGGGGAAGCGGGAGGGACTACAATGAGCAGTTCTTC
V: TRBV12-5; D: TRBD2; J: TRBJ2-2; length: 18; size: NA; CDR3: CASGPGLAGGGGTGELFF; DNA: TGTGCTAGTGGTCCGGGACTAGCGGGAGGAGGAGGCACCGGGGAGCTGTTTTTT
V: TRBV6-1; D: NA; J: TRBJ2-3; length: 14; size: many; CDR3: CASSEVQGPDTQYF; DNA: TGTGCCAGCAGTGAAGTACAGGGTCCAGATACGCAGTATTTT
V: TRBV10-3; D: NA; J: TRBJ2-7; length: 14; size: NA; CDR3: CAISAGTALYEQYF; DNA: TGTGCCATCAGCGCCGGGACGGCGCTCTACGAGCAGTACTTC
V: TRBV7-2; D: NA; J: TRBJ1-2; length: 14; size: many; CDR3: CASSLVAANYGYTF; DNA: TGTGCCAGCAGCTTAGTGGCAGCCAACTATGGCTACACCTTC
V: TRBV29-1; D: NA; J: TRBJ2-1; length: 11; size: many; CDR3: CSWDREGEQFF; DNA: TGCAGCTGGGATAGAGAAGGCGAGCAGTTCTTC
V: TRBV6-1; D: NA; J: TRBJ2-7; length: 16; size: few; CDR3: CASSEVLRRGVYEQYF; DNA: TGTGCCAGCAGTGAAGTTTTGCGTCGGGGAGTTTACGAGCAGTACTTC
V: TRBV28; D: TRBD2; J: TRBJ2-7; length: 14; size: NA; CDR3: CASFSGSPTYEQYF; DNA: TGTGCCAGCTTTAGCGGGAGTCCCACCTACGAGCAGTACTTC
V: TRBV3-1; D: NA; J: TRBJ2-5; length: 15; size: many; CDR3: CASSHLSVEKETQYF; DNA: TGTGCCAGCAGCCACCTGAGTGTAGAAAAAGAGACCCAGTACTTC
V: TRBV28; D: NA; J: TRBJ2-1; length: 15; size: NA; CDR3: CASSPLGPSYNEQFF; DNA: TGTGCCAGCAGTCCCCTGGGGCCCTCCTACAATGAGCAGTTCTTC
V: TRBV7-2; D: NA; J: TRBJ1-2; length: 14; size: many; CDR3: CASSLTQANYGYTF; DNA: TGTGCCAGCAGTCTGACTCAAGCTAACTATGGCTACACCTTC
V: TRBV28; D: TRBD1; J: TRBJ2-1; length: 16; size: NA; CDR3: CASSAPQGAVYNEQFF; DNA: TGTGCCAGCAGTGCGCCGCAGGGGGCGGTCTACAATGAGCAGTTCTTC
V: TRBV20-1; D: TRBD1; J: TRBJ1-2; length: 13; size: many; CDR3: CSAPWDRQYGYTF; DNA: TGCAGTGCCCCTTGGGACAGACAATATGGCTACACCTTC
V: TRBV24-1; D: NA; J: TRBJ2-1; length: 13; size: many; CDR3: CATNSGSYNEQFF; DNA: TGTGCCACTAACAGCGGTTCCTACAATGAGCAGTTCTTC
V: TRBV6-6; D: TRBD2; J: TRBJ2-3; length: 19; size: NA; CDR3: CASSYSRAPRAGATDTQYF; DNA: TGTGCCAGCAGTTACTCGAGGGCCCCCCGGGCGGGAGCCACAGATACGCAGTATTTT
V: TRBV20-1; D: TRBD2; J: TRBJ2-1; length: 17; size: many; CDR3: CSASSSGRRFSYNEQFF; DNA: TGCAGTGCTAGTTCTAGCGGGAGAAGGTTTTCCTACAATGAGCAGTTCTTC
V: TRBV7-8; D: NA; J: TRBJ2-1; length: 15; size: few; CDR3: CASLLGRTRNNEQFF; DNA: TGTGCCAGCCTCTTAGGACGGACTCGAAACAATGAGCAGTTCTTC
V: TRBV7-2; D: TRBD2; J: TRBJ2-1; length: 17; size: few; CDR3: CASSRFGGLAASGEQFF; DNA: TGTGCCAGCAGCCGTTTCGGGGGACTAGCGGCGTCCGGTGAGCAGTTCTTC
V: TRBV5-1; D: TRBD1; J: TRBJ2-7; length: 14; size: NA; CDR3: CASSSDRVIHEQYF; DNA: TGCGCCAGCAGCAGTGACAGGGTGATCCACGAGCAGTACTTC
V: TRBV5-6; D: NA; J: TRBJ2-1; length: 19; size: few; CDR3: CASSPGPGVPAPYYNEQFF; DNA: TGTGCCAGCAGCCCCGGCCCAGGGGTCCCCGCTCCCTACTACAATGAGCAGTTCTTC
V: TRBV3-1; D: NA; J: TRBJ2-1; length: 12; size: many; CDR3: CASSPSSDEQFF; DNA: TGTGCCAGCAGCCCCTCGTCGGACGAGCAGTTCTTC
V: TRBV5-8; D: TRBD1; J: TRBJ2-3; length: 15; size: many; CDR3: CASSFRDRKSDTQYF; DNA: TGTGCCAGCAGCTTCCGGGACAGGAAATCGGATACGCAGTATTTT
V: TRBV20-1; D: TRBD1; J: TRBJ1-5; length: 14; size: many; CDR3: CSASENRGVQPQHF; DNA: TGCAGTGCTAGTGAAAACAGGGGGGTCCAGCCCCAGCATTTT
V: TRBV20-1; D: NA; J: TRBJ1-2; length: 14; size: many; CDR3: CSAMDRVSVFGYTF; DNA: TGCAGTGCTATGGACCGGGTATCGGTGTTCGGCTACACCTTC
V: TRBV6-2/TRBV6-3; D: TRBD2; J: TRBJ2-3; length: 16; size: many; CDR3: CASSSPITSVGDTQYF; DNA: TGTGCCAGCAGTTCACCGATTACTAGCGTAGGAGATACGCAGTATTTT
V: TRBV11-2; D: NA; J: TRBJ2-1; length: 17; size: many; CDR3: CASSTGTGLQNYNEQFF; DNA: TGTGCCAGCAGCACAGGGACGGGACTGCAAAATTACAATGAGCAGTTCTTC
V: TRBV7-2; D: TRBD2; J: TRBJ2-7; length: 18; size: few; CDR3: CASSFPTSGSTRTVEQYF; DNA: TGTGCCAGCAGCTTCCCGACTAGCGGGAGTACTCGGACGGTGGAGCAGTACTTC
V: TRBV6-1; D: NA; J: TRBJ1-1; length: 14; size: many; CDR3: CASNRRAVNTEAFF; DNA: TGTGCCAGCAATCGAAGAGCCGTGAACACTGAAGCTTTCTTT
V: TRBV2; D: NA; J: TRBJ2-3; length: 13; size: NA; CDR3: CASSRAEQDTQYF; DNA: TGTGCCAGCAGCAGAGCGGAACAAGATACGCAGTATTTT
V: TRBV5-1; D: TRBD2; J: TRBJ2-1; length: 15; size: many; CDR3: CASSFSGRPYNEQFF; DNA: TGCGCCAGCAGCTTTAGCGGGAGACCCTACAATGAGCAGTTCTTC
V: TRBV7-9; D: NA; J: TRBJ2-7; length: 14; size: many; CDR3: CASSPGEDWREQYF; DNA: TGTGCCAGCAGCCCGGGAGAGGACTGGCGCGAGCAGTACTTC
V: TRBV9; D: NA; J: TRBJ2-1; length: 16; size: many; CDR3: CASSVFERPPYNEQFF; DNA: TGTGCCAGCAGCGTATTCGAGCGGCCCCCCTACAATGAGCAGTTCTTC